This T cell receptor (beta chain) stems from a study of persistence of HIV-infected CD4 T cells. Study background: A median of 8 years of suppressive ART preceded sampling. Multiple blood draws of up to 180 mL, except two donors with single leukapheresis.

The libraries were made with immunoSEQ version 4 in survey mode. Here immunoSEQ multiplex PCR was the method, and the copy in TCRdb shows in-frame clones only, minus some. The data contain more than 45,000 clones, about 80% of them singletons. Germline V gives CDR1 MNHEY, CDR2 SMNVEV (reference sequence). V lost 2 bases to trimming and J lost 8 bases, with 21 bases between them. This CDR3 has 17 residues. The stimulus was lysate of CMV-infected fibroblasts, approximately 9.6 ug/mL. Sorted nonresponding memory CD4+ T cells were CD40L-negative, CD69-negative, CD45RO-high. For approximately 17 hours, CD8-depleted PBMCs received anti-CD28/CD49d costimulation, a CD40-blocking antibody and enfuvirtide. This clone has only a few counts. The antigen is not known.

The input for sequencing was CD4+ T cells sorted from PBMCs after roughly 20-hour stimulation, taken from a patient who received antiretroviral therapy. This clonotype was sampled from an adult man with HIV who was CMV-seropositive. The chain has TRBV27 and TRBJ1-4; D might be TRBD1 (6 bases). The CDR3, as DNA: TGTGCCAGCAGTTTAAAAGGTTTCAGGGGCGTAGGGGAAAAACTGTTTTTT. Protein product: CASSLKGFRGVGEKLFF.